A single sample gave rise to the 9 T cell receptor beta chains below, sequenced in a study of cytomegalovirus exposure and HLA in healthy donors. PCR involved 60 Vbeta and 13 Jbeta primers. Data came from immunoSEQ multiplex PCR; TCRdb stores just in-frame clones and leaves some out. The data show some 130,000 clones, with approximately 80% seen just once and approximately 1.2% held by the top ten. The sequenced sample was PBMCs. The receptors were gathered from a man aged 50-60 years in good health and CMV-seronegative.

This clone was observed a few times. V gene TRBV28 combines with J gene TRBJ1-2, with 7 bases fitting TRBD1. From germline, CDR1 is MDHEN and CDR2 SYDVKM. The V segment lost 5 bases and the J segment 2 bases; nucleotides outside the gene matches: 14. This CDR3 comprises 17 residues. The CDR3 spells CASSPPGQSGLNYGYTF. In DNA, the CDR3 is TGTGCCAGCAGTCCGCCGGGACAGTCTGGACTAAACTATGGCTACACCTTC.

The chain is built from TRBV28 and TRBJ2-1, with 9 bases that match TRBD2. V lost 2 bases, J lost 1 base, and 3 bases stayed unmatched. Germline V CDR1 and CDR2: MDHEN, SYDVKM. The CDR3 length is 16 residues. CDR3: CASSLSAGGSYNEQFF. The CDR3 DNA reads TGTGCCAGCAGTTTAAGTGCGGGAGGGTCCTACAATGAGCAGTTCTTC.

This clone was found once. The V call is TRBV29-1, the J call TRBJ1-1; the D is unclear. The CDR3 contains 13 residues. Trimming removed 7 bases at V and 3 bases at J, with 15 bases between. Germline-derived CDR1 and CDR2 are SQVTM and ANQGSEA. Here the CDR3 reads CSATAGRDTEAFF. The CDR3 region has the DNA TGCAGCGCCACCGCGGGGAGGGACACTGAAGCTTTCTTT.

The chain joins TRBV5-4 to TRBJ2-1; the match to TRBD2 covers 7 bases. The length of the CDR3 is 16 residues. Germline loops: CDR1 SGHNT, CDR2 YYREEE (reference sequence). V shed 0 bases, J shed 8 bases, and the junction held 11 bases outside the gene matches. This CDR3 reads CASSLAGASGRDEQFF. As DNA, the CDR3 is TGTGCCAGCAGCTTGGCCGGTGCTAGCGGTAGGGATGAGCAGTTCTTC. The variable domain in full, with the rest retrieved from reference TRBV5-4 and TRBJ2-1, is ETGVTQSPTHLIKTRGQQVTLRCSSQSGHNTVSWYQQALGQGPQFIFQYYREEENGRGNFPPRFSGLQFPNYSSELNVNALELDDSALYLCASSLAGASGRDEQFFGPGTRLTVL.

This sequence joins TRBV5-1 and TRBJ1-1, with D unclear. V lost 4 bases and J 2 bases, leaving 12 bases between the germline ends. The CDR3 totals 14 residues. CDR1 and CDR2 (germline): SGHRS, YFSETQ. CDR3 region: CASSQDYRNTEAFF. Written as DNA, the CDR3 is TGCGCCAGCAGCCAGGACTATCGCAACACTGAAGCTTTCTTT.

The V gene is TRBV5-4, the J gene TRBJ1-2; D may be TRBD1 (6 bases). The CDR3 totals 13 residues. CDR1 SGHNT and CDR2 YYREEE come from the germline V gene (reference sequence). The germline V and J ends were trimmed by 2 bases and 6 bases, with 11 bases remaining between them. CDR3 nucleotide sequence: TGTGCCAGCAGCTTTAAACAGGGACATGGCTACACCTTC. This sequence encodes CASSFKQGHGYTF.

V usage is TRBV7-2 and J usage is TRBJ2-7; 9 nucleotides match TRBD2. This CDR3 spans 16 amino acids. Germline V gene lookup returns CDR1 SGHTA and CDR2 FQGNSA. The V and J ends lost 4 bases and 6 bases, in that order; junction bases with no gene match: 13. The CDR3 sequence is CASSSGVAGEGGEQYF. CDR3 nucleotide sequence: TGTGCCAGCAGCTCCGGGGTAGCGGGAGAGGGGGGCGAGCAGTACTTC.

This sequence joins TRBV25-1 and TRBJ2-2; 8 nucleotides line up with TRBD1. Trimming cost V 3 bases and J 3 bases; bases outside gene matches: 6. The CDR3 covers 16 residues. Per germline, CDR1 MGHDK and CDR2 SYGVNS. The CDR3 loop is CASSDYRGLDTGELFF. The CDR3 DNA sequence: TGTGCCAGCAGTGACTACAGGGGGTTGGACACCGGGGAGCTGTTTTTT.

This rearrangement joins TRBV6-5 to TRBJ2-2; 7 nucleotides match TRBD1. Trimming took 6 bases from V and 6 from J; bases not matched to a gene: 7. The CDR3 is 14 residues long. Germline values: CDR1 MNHEY, CDR2 SVGAGI. CDR3 DNA: TGTGCCAGCAGGTTTGACAGGGACGCCGGGGAGCTGTTTTTT. This gives the protein CASRFDRDAGELFF.